This TCR beta chain appears in the sequencing data of a study of memory CD4+ T cells and cytomegalovirus serostatus. Turning to the study itself: Healthy Belgian adult donors included roughly ten CMV-positive and some 23 CMV-negative people.

Trimming took 6 bases from V and 5 from J, leaving 10 bases between them. This CDR3 has 12 amino acids. Germline V gene lookup returns CDR1 SNHLY and CDR2 FYNNEI. Study observations and caveats: About 40% of the roughly 150 known CMV-associated TCRbeta sequences appeared in CD4+ memory. CMV serostatus prediction reached median AUC roughly 0.95, or 0.91 with US-trained model.

To note about this clone: Its specificity is not known.

Study processing details: Out-of-frame sequences were removed, leaving around 2,000,000 distinct TCRbeta sequences. Repertoires were generated with immunoSEQ multiplex PCR, while TCRdb's copy carries only in-frame clones and drops some. Clonal size and the V and J genes are those of that table, whereas D and trimming came from the DNA. In the table there are approximately 30,000 clones, about three quarters of which are singletons. Single viable CD3+CD4+CD8-CD45RO+ cells were sorted as the memory CD4+ T cells. The sample taken for sequencing was memory CD4+ T cells from blood. The gene calls are TRBV2 and TRBJ1-2; D is undetermined. The sequence derives from an adult in good health and CMV-seronegative. Some clones in this sample may be carry-over from other donors' samples. As DNA, the CDR3 is TGTGCCAGCAGCGACGCCCGGTATGGCTACACCTTC. As protein: CASSDARYGYTF.